The 6 T cell receptor beta chains in this list originate from one sample, sequenced in a study of shared clonotypes between healthy human individuals. Method: immunoSEQ multiplex PCR; TCRdb's copy keeps in-frame clones and lacks some. Found here are 1.5 million to 2.5 million clones, just under 95% of them singletons; the top ten hold approximately 1.2%. CD45RO-negative cells were positively selected for CCR7, leaving out terminally differentiated effector memory CD45RA+ cells. The sequenced material came from naive CD8+ T cells sorted from blood. The receptors were gathered from a man aged 18 to 35 in good health.

A word on this clone: A far bigger clonotype differs at one base, so this is likely a read error. The V and J genes are TRBV11-2 and TRBJ2-7; D possibly corresponds to TRBD2 (6 bases). CDR3 size: 11 residues. Looked up from germline, CDR1 is SGHAT and CDR2 is FQNNGV. V was shortened by 3 bases and J by 6 bases, with 6 bases between the two germline ends. The CDR3 region is CASSFGGEQYF. Here the CDR3 DNA reads TGTGCCAGCAGCTTCGGGGGCGAGCAGTACTTC. Based on the CDR3 plus reference TRBV11-2 and TRBJ2-7, the full variable domain is EAGVAQSPRYKIIEKRQSVAFWCNPISGHATLYWYQQILGQGPKLLIQFQNNGVVDDSQLPKDRFSAERLKGVDSTLKIQPAKLEDSAVYLCASSFGGEQYFGPGTRLTVT.

This clone is a singleton in its sample. The chain employs TRBV7-9 and TRBJ2-1; the D is unclear. CDR3 length: 14 residues. The germline V gene has CDR1 SEHNR and CDR2 FQNEAQ (reference sequence). Trimming left V 4 bases short and J 4 bases short, with 11 bases between. CDR3 nucleotides: TGTGCCAGCAGCTCCTTATCGCATTACAATGAGCAGTTCTTC. Its translation is CASSSLSHYNEQFF.

As DNA, the CDR3 is TGTGCCAGCATTTCTGACAGGGCTATTGATAATTCACCCCTCCACTTT. It encodes CASISDRAIDNSPLHF. The rearrangement joins TRBV7-2 to TRBJ1-6; 7 bases align to TRBD1. This CDR3 spans 16 amino acids. CDR1 is SGHTA, CDR2 FQGNSA, per germline. V was pared by 7 bases and J by 5 bases, with 11 bases of the junction left unmatched.

The J gene is TRBJ1-3, the V gene TRBV4-1; D is perhaps TRBD1 (6 bases). CDR3 length equals 16 residues. V shed 4 bases and J shed 1 base, with 14 bases lying between them. Germline values: CDR1 MGHRA, CDR2 YSYEKL. The CDR3 DNA is TGCGCCAGCAGCCCTTTAGACAGGTTATCTGGAAACACCATATATTTT. Amino acids: CASSPLDRLSGNTIYF.

V and J are TRBV30 and TRBJ2-7; maybe TRBD2 (5 bases). Germline lookup yields CDR1 GTSNPN and CDR2 SVGIG (reference sequence). Trimming removed 1 base from V and 0 bases from J, with 10 bases in between. The CDR3 extends over 14 amino acids. The CDR3 DNA is TGTGCCTGGAGTGATGTGAGGGTCTCCTACGAGCAGTACTTC. Translating gives CAWSDVRVSYEQYF.

CDR3 coding DNA: TGTGCCAGCAGTTTCACAAGGGTGGGGACATTAAGCTCCTACGAGCAGTACTTC. It yields the protein CASSFTRVGTLSSYEQYF. The V call is TRBV28, the J call TRBJ2-7; tentative D call: TRBD1 (6 bases). V lost 3 bases, J lost 0 bases, and 21 bases lay in between. CDR1 and CDR2 (germline): MDHEN, SYDVKM. The CDR3 is 18 amino acids.